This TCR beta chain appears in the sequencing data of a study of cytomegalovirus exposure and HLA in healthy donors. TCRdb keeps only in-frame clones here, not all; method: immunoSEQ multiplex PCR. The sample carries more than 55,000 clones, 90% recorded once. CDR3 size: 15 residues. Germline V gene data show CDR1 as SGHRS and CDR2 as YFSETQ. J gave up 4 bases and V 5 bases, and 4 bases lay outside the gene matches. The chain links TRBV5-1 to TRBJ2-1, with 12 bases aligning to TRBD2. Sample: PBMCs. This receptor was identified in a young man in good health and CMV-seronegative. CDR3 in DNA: TGCGCCAGCAGGCTAGCGGGAGGGACTTACAATGAGCAGTTCTTC. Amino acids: CASRLAGGTYNEQFF.